The 6 T cell receptor beta chains below were found in one sample sequenced in a study of blood T cell repertoires in COVID-19. Sequencing used immunoSEQ multiplex PCR; TCRdb keeps in-frame clones, though not all of them. The sample includes roughly 100,000 clones, about 86% seen only once; the top ten take over 35%. Sequenced sample: peripheral blood. The source of these receptors is an elderly man with acute or convalescent COVID-19.

V gene TRBV28 combines with J gene TRBJ1-4; D not certain. Germline CDR1 and CDR2: MDHEN and SYDVKM. V was shortened by 5 bases and J by 10 bases, with 14 bases between the two germline ends. There are 13 residues in the CDR3. DNA of the CDR3: TGTGCCAGCAGTCTCCCTCTGGGAGGAAAACTGTTTTTT. Translating it yields CASSLPLGGKLFF. Using reference TRBV28 and TRBJ1-4 for the parts outside the CDR3, the full variable domain is DVKVTQSSRYLVKRTGEKVFLECVQDMDHENMFWYRQDPGLGLRLIYFSYDVKMKEKGDIPEGYSVSREKKERFSLILESASTNQTSMYLCASSLPLGGKLFFGSGTQLSVL.

V usage is TRBV10-3 and J usage is TRBJ1-1; D not certain. CDR3 length equals 13 residues. Trimming removed 7 bases at V and 0 bases at J, with 9 bases between. Looked up from germline, CDR1 is ENHRY and CDR2 is SYGVKD. The CDR3 DNA reads as TGTGCCATCACCCAGTCCTTGAACACTGAAGCTTTCTTT. Its protein product is CAITQSLNTEAFF.

This clone is a singleton in its sample. V and J are TRBV7-9 and TRBJ1-6; D perhaps matches TRBD1 (5 bases). CDR1 is SEHNR and CDR2 is FQNEAQ in the germline V gene (reference sequence). The CDR3 covers 16 residues. Trimming took off 5 bases at V and 10 bases at J, with 21 bases between the two ends. The CDR3 region has the DNA TGTGCCAGCAGCCACACCCGTGCAGGGAATGGCTCACCCCTCCACTTT. Protein: CASSHTRAGNGSPLHF.

The chain joins TRBV25-1 to TRBJ2-7; the match to TRBD2 covers 7 bases. The CDR3 runs 16 residues. In germline, CDR1 is MGHDK, CDR2 SYGVNS. J gave up 2 bases and V 5 bases, and 12 bases lay outside the gene matches. In DNA, the CDR3 is TGTGCCAGCAGTCCCCACGGGGGGACGGGTGCCTACGAGCAGTACTTC. Encoded protein: CASSPHGGTGAYEQYF.

The chain recombines TRBV28 with TRBJ1-5; no clear D. Germline V gene sequence: CDR1 MDHEN, CDR2 SYDVKM. Trimming left V 3 bases short and J 4 bases short, with 10 bases between. This CDR3 comprises 14 residues. The CDR3 coding sequence is TGTGCCAGCAGTTTTTCGGACTGGAATCAGCCCCAGCATTTT. This encodes CASSFSDWNQPQHF. Looking up the rest from reference TRBV28 and TRBJ1-5 gives the full variable domain: DVKVTQSSRYLVKRTGEKVFLECVQDMDHENMFWYRQDPGLGLRLIYFSYDVKMKEKGDIPEGYSVSREKKERFSLILESASTNQTSMYLCASSFSDWNQPQHFGDGTRLSIL.

This clone was seen once. This chain links TRBV19 with TRBJ2-1, with a weak D call TRBD2 (5 bases). V lost 8 bases to trimming and J lost 0 bases, with 14 bases between them. This CDR3 spans 15 amino acids. Germline V lookup: CDR1 LNHDA, CDR2 SQIVND (reference sequence). The CDR3 sequence is CASGGRGSSYNEQFF. Here the CDR3 DNA reads TGTGCCAGTGGTGGACGGGGAAGCTCCTACAATGAGCAGTTCTTC.